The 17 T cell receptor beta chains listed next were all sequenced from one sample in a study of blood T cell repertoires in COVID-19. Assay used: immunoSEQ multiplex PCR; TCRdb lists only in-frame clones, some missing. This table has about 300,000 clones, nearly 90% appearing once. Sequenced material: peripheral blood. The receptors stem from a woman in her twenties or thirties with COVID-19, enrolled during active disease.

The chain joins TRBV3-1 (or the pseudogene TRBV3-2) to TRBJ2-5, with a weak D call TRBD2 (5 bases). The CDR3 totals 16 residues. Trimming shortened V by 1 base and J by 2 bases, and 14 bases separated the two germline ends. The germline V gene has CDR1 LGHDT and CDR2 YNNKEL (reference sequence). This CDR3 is CASSQGQTRVQETQYF. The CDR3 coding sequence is TGTGCCAGCAGCCAAGGGCAAACTAGAGTGCAAGAGACCCAGTACTTC.

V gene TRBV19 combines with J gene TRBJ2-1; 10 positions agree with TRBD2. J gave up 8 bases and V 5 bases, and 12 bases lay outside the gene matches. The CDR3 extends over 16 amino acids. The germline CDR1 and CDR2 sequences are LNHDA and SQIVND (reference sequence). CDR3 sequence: CASSFLSGGVVDEQFF. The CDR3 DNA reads TGTGCCAGTAGTTTTTTAAGCGGGGGGGTTGTCGATGAGCAGTTCTTC. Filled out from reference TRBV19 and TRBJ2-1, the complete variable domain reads DGGITQSPKYLFRKEGQNVTLSCEQNLNHDAMYWYRQDPGQGLRLIYYSQIVNDFQKGDIAEGYSVSREKKESFPLTVTSAQKNPTAFYLCASSFLSGGVVDEQFFGPGTRLTVL.

This CDR3 reads CASSHRGLVTEAFF. In DNA form, the CDR3 reads TGTGCCAGCAGCCACAGGGGGCTTGTCACTGAAGCTTTCTTT. The chain carries TRBV7-2 and TRBJ1-1; 9 bases are a match to TRBD1. The ends lost 5 bases at V and 4 bases at J; junction bases unmatched: 5. The CDR3 runs 14 residues. The germline CDR1 and CDR2 sequences are SGHTA and FQGNSA.

The CDR3 is CASSTTAGTSGGGTDTQYF. CDR3 in DNA: TGTGCCAGCAGCACAACGGCCGGGACTAGCGGGGGGGGCACAGATACGCAGTATTTT. This rearrangement joins TRBV5-4 to TRBJ2-3, with 16 bases matching TRBD2. The junction had 9 bases not matched to a gene; V was cut back by 4 bases and J by 1 base. The V gene's germline CDR1 is SGHNT and CDR2 YYREEE (reference sequence). The length of the CDR3 is 19 residues.

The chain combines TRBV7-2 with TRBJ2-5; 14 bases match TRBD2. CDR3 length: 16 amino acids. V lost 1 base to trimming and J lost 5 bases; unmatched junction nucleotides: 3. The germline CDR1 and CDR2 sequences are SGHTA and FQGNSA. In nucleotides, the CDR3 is TGTGCCAGCAGCTTAGGACTAGCGGGGGGGCGGGAGACCCAGTACTTC. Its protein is CASSLGLAGGRETQYF.

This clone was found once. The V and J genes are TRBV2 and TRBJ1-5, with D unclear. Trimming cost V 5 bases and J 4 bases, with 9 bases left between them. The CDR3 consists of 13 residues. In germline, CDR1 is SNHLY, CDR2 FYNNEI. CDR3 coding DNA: TGTGCCAGCAGTACACGGACTAATCAGCCCCAGCATTTT. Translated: CASSTRTNQPQHF.

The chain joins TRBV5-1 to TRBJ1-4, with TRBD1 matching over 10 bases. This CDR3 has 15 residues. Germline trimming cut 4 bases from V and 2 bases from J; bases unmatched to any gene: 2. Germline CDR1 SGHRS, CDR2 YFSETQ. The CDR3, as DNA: TGCGCCAGCAGCCAGACAGGGGGCACTAATGAAAAACTGTTTTTT. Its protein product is CASSQTGGTNEKLFF.

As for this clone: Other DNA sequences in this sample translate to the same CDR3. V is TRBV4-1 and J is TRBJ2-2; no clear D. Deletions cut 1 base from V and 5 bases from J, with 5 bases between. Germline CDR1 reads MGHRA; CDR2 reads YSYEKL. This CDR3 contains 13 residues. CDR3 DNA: TGCGCCAGCAGCCAAGGAGTGACCGGGGAGCTGTTTTTT. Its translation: CASSQGVTGELFF.

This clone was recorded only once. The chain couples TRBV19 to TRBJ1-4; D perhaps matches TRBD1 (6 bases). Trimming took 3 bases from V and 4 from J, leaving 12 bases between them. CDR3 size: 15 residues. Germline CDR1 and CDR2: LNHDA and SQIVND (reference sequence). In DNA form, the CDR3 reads TGTGCCAGTAGTATTCGCAGGGGTTATAATGAAAAACTGTTTTTT. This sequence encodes CASSIRRGYNEKLFF.

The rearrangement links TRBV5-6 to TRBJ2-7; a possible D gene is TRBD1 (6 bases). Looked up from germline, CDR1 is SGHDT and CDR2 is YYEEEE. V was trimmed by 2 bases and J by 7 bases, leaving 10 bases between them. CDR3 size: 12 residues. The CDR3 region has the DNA TGTGCCAGCAGCTTACAGGGTTATGAGCAGTACTTC. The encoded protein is CASSLQGYEQYF.

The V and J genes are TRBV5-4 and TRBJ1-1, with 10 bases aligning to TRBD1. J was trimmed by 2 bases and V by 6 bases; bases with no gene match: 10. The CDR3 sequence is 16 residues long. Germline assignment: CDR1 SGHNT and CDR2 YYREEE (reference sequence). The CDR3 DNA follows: TGTGCCAGCATCCCTCGACAGGGGGCTCTAAACACTGAAGCTTTCTTT. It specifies CASIPRQGALNTEAFF.

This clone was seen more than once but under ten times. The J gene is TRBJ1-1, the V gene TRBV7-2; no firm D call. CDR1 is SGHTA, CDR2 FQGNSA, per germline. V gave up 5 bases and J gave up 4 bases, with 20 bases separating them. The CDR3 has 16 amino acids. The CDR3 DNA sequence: TGTGCCAGCAGCCCTAGGAGGCGGAGGCAAGGCACTGAAGCTTTCTTT. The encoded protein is CASSPRRRRQGTEAFF.

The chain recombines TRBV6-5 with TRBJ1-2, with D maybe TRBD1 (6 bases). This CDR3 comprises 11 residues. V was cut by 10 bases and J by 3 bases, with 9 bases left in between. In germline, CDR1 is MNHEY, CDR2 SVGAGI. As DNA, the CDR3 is TGTGCCACCACAGGGTACTATGGCTACACCTTC. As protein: CATTGYYGYTF.

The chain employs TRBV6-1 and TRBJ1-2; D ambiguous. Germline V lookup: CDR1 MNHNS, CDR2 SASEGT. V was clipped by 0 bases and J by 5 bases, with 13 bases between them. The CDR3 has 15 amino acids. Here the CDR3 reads CASSEATNPRYGYTF. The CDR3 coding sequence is TGTGCCAGCAGTGAAGCGACAAACCCGAGATATGGCTACACCTTC.

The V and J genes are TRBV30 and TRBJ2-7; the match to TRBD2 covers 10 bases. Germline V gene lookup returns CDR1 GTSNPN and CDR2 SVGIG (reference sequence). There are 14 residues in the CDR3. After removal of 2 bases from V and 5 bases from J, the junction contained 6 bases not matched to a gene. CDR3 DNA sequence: TGTGCCTGGAGTAAAAAAGCGGGGGGGCACGAGCAGTACTTC. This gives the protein CAWSKKAGGHEQYF.

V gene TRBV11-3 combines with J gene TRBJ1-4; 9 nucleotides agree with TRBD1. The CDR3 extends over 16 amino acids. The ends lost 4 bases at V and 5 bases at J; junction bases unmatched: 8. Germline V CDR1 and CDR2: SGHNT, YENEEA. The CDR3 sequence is CASSSGLGTGNEKLFF. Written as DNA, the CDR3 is TGTGCCAGCAGCTCCGGTTTGGGGACAGGGAATGAAAAACTGTTTTTT.

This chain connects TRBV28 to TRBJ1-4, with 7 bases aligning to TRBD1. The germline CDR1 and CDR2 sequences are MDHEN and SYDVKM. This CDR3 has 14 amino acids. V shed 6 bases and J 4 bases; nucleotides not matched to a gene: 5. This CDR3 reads CASSLGQINEKLFF. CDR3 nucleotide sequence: TGTGCCAGCAGCCTGGGACAGATTAATGAAAAACTGTTTTTT.